These 9 T cell receptor beta chains originate from one sample sequenced in a study of cytomegalovirus exposure and HLA in healthy donors. PCR used 60 Vbeta primers and 13 Jbeta primers. Method: immunoSEQ multiplex PCR; TCRdb's copy keeps in-frame clones and lacks some. This table has some 93,000 clones, about 78% appearing once. Sequencing used PBMCs. These receptors were collected from a woman aged 40 to 49 in good health and CMV-seronegative.

This clone appeared a few times. The rearrangement links TRBV6-6 to TRBJ2-1, with D possibly being TRBD2 (6 bases). Germline lookup yields CDR1 MNHNY and CDR2 SVGAGI (reference sequence). The V and J ends lost 7 bases and 14 bases respectively, with 24 bases between them. This CDR3 contains 14 residues. CDR3 sequence (DNA): TGTGCCAGCACCTCCCGCCCCGATGGAGGGTCGGAGTTCTTC. Translated: CASTSRPDGGSEFF.

This clone has more than one count but fewer than ten. CDR3 bases: TGTGCCAGCAGCCGGCAGGGTCAGGGCACTGAAGCTTTCTTT. Its protein product is CASSRQGQGTEAFF. J is TRBJ1-1 and V is TRBV7-9; TRBD1 is a possible D gene (5 bases). Per germline, CDR1 SEHNR and CDR2 FQNEAQ (reference sequence). Deletions cut 5 bases from V and 4 bases from J, with 14 bases between. The CDR3 contains 14 residues.

CDR3 sequence: CASSLGTGFDEQFF. For the CDR3, the DNA is TGTGCCAGCAGCTTAGGCACCGGGTTCGATGAGCAGTTCTTC. The V call is TRBV7-9, the J call TRBJ2-1; no firm D call. This CDR3 is 14 amino acids long. The V gene lost 1 base and the J gene lost 8 bases, with 12 bases spanning the gap. CDR1 and CDR2 from the germline V gene are SEHNR and FQNEAQ (reference sequence).

The gene calls are TRBV15 and TRBJ1-2; D unresolved. The CDR3 length is 15 residues. The germline V gene encodes CDR1 LNHNV and CDR2 YYDKDF (reference sequence). V was trimmed by 0 bases and J by 2 bases, leaving 10 bases between them. CDR3 sequence: CATSREGRENYGYTF. CDR3 in DNA: TGTGCCACCAGCAGAGAAGGGAGAGAGAACTATGGCTACACCTTC.

This clone has only a few counts. The CDR3 DNA follows: TGTGCCAGCAGTGCGGACAGGATGAACACTGAAGCTTTCTTT. Its protein product is CASSADRMNTEAFF. V and J are TRBV2 and TRBJ1-1, with 7 nucleotides matching TRBD1. The CDR3 is 14 residues long. In germline, CDR1 is SNHLY, CDR2 FYNNEI. V gave up 4 bases and J gave up 0 bases; unmatched junction bases: 2.

The J gene is TRBJ1-1, the V gene TRBV10-2; D might be TRBD1 (6 bases). The CDR3 extends over 14 amino acids. Germline CDR1 WSHSY, CDR2 SAAADI. With 2 bases removed from V and 1 base from J, the gap between germline ends came to 8 bases. CDR3 coding DNA: TGCGCCAGCAGTGAGCTACAGGGGAACACTGAAGCTTTCTTT. It translates to CASSELQGNTEAFF.

The V and J genes are TRBV27 and TRBJ1-5; 7 bases are a match to TRBD1. The CDR3 is 16 amino acids. With V trimmed by 0 bases and J by 5 bases, 7 bases remained unmatched. Per germline, CDR1 MNHEY and CDR2 SMNVEV (reference sequence). The CDR3 protein is CASSLSRDRVYQPQHF. The CDR3 nucleotides are TGTGCCAGCAGTTTATCCCGCGACAGGGTGTATCAGCCCCAGCATTTT.

The rearrangement uses TRBV27 and TRBJ2-2, with 8 bases aligning to TRBD2. The CDR3 covers 16 residues. Germline loops: CDR1 MNHEY, CDR2 SMNVEV (reference sequence). V gave up 4 bases and J gave up 4 bases; unmatched junction bases: 8. CDR3 sequence reads: CASSSPGGVGTGELFF. The CDR3 DNA sequence: TGTGCCAGCAGTTCTCCGGGGGGGGTGGGCACCGGGGAGCTGTTTTTT.

CDR3 protein: CASSSTRSSYEQYF. The CDR3 nucleotides read TGTGCCAGTAGTTCGACTAGAAGCTCCTACGAGCAGTACTTC. This chain joins TRBV19 and TRBJ2-7, with D possibly TRBD2 on 6 matching bases. The CDR3 contains 14 residues. V was cut by 5 bases and J by 0 bases, with 11 bases left in between. In germline, CDR1 is LNHDA, CDR2 SQIVND (reference sequence).